One sample yielded the 13 T cell receptor beta chains listed below, sequenced in a study of spatial heterogeneity in lung cancer. As to time point: sample taken at primary tumor resection. Unsorted tumor, nontumor lung tissue or cryopreserved PBMC supplied the whole RNA. Via MiXCR, TCRdb re-called the 5' RACE reads, giving one row per CDR3 protein. The sample has more than 65,000 distinct CDR3 sequences, around 13% seen once; the top ten hold around 4.3%. This material consisted of PBMCs, taken at surgery. The receptors stem from a male donor with early-stage non-small cell lung cancer.

This chain joins TRBV5-1 and TRBJ2-3, with TRBD2 identical over 10 bases. CDR1 is SGHRS and CDR2 is YFSETQ in the germline V gene. V trimming: 4 bases; J trimming: 2 bases; junction bases outside the gene matches: 7. The CDR3 totals 16 residues. CDR3 in amino acids: CASSLVAGGITDTQYF. The CDR3 coding sequence is TGCGCCAGCAGCCTGGTAGCGGGGGGCATCACAGATACGCAGTATTTT.

This clonotype was counted many times. The genes are TRBV10-2 and TRBJ2-1; 9 bases line up with TRBD1. V lost 3 bases, J lost 7 bases, and 4 bases stayed unmatched. The CDR3 totals 14 residues. CDR1 WSHSY and CDR2 SAAADI come from the germline V gene. The CDR3 reads CASSEGDRENEQFF. DNA for the CDR3: TGCGCCAGCAGTGAAGGGGACAGGGAGAATGAGCAGTTCTTC.

This clonotype has more than one count but fewer than ten. The chain employs TRBV19 and TRBJ2-1; no reliable D call. V was shortened by 6 bases and J by 7 bases, with 10 bases between the two germline ends. Germline V CDR1 and CDR2: LNHDA, SQIVND (reference sequence). This CDR3 comprises 12 residues. The CDR3 bases are TGTGCCAGTAGGGTAGACGAGAATGAGCAGTTCTTC. This encodes CASRVDENEQFF.

The rearrangement uses TRBV5-1 and TRBJ1-1; D remains unclear. Germline loops: CDR1 SGHRS, CDR2 YFSETQ. The V end lost 0 bases, the J end lost 2 bases, and 11 bases lay between the germline ends. This CDR3 is 15 amino acids long. In DNA, the CDR3 is TGCGCCAGCAGCTTGGGAGCAGTGGGCAACACTGAAGCTTTCTTT. Its translation is CASSLGAVGNTEAFF.

V and J are TRBV11-2 and TRBJ2-3, with D maybe TRBD2 (5 bases). V gave up 5 bases and J gave up 4 bases, with 13 bases separating them. CDR1 and CDR2 from the germline V gene are SGHAT and FQNNGV. This CDR3 has 14 residues. CDR3 DNA: TGTGCCAGCAGCCAACGCACGGGATCAGATACGCAGTATTTT. Its protein product is CASSQRTGSDTQYF.

This clonotype was picked up a small number of times. The chain recombines TRBV19 with TRBJ2-5, with 7 bases fitting TRBD1. Germline CDR1 reads LNHDA; CDR2 reads SQIVND (reference sequence). Unmatched junction bases numbered 12, after V lost 10 bases and J lost 4 bases. The CDR3 runs to 14 residues. The CDR3 coding sequence is TGTGCCACCAGTTACAGGGGAATAAGAGAGACCCAGTACTTC. Protein: CATSYRGIRETQYF.

This clonotype was counted between two and nine times. The genes are TRBV13 and TRBJ2-7; 9 bases match TRBD2. J gave up 2 bases and V 4 bases, and 6 bases lay outside the gene matches. Germline-derived CDR1 and CDR2 are PRHDT and FYEKMQ (reference sequence). The CDR3 covers 15 residues. DNA for the CDR3: TGTGCCAGCAGCTCGAGCGGGGGGCCCCCCTACGAGCAGTACTTC. Its protein is CASSSSGGPPYEQYF.

This clonotype was observed many times. This sequence joins TRBV6-5 and TRBJ1-5, with D hard to call. Germline lookup yields CDR1 MNHEY and CDR2 SVGAGI. The ends were cut back, 4 bases at V and 2 bases at J, with 12 bases in the middle. The CDR3 consists of 15 residues. The chain's CDR3 is CASSSVGDGNQPQHF. The CDR3 bases are TGTGCCAGCAGTTCCGTGGGAGATGGCAATCAGCCCCAGCATTTT.

V and J are TRBV12-5 and TRBJ2-1; D is unresolved. The germline V gene has CDR1 LGHNT and CDR2 FRNRAP. V was shortened by 5 bases and J by 2 bases, with 1 base between the two germline ends. This CDR3 region has 11 residues. The CDR3 sequence: CASGPYNEQFF. The DNA of the CDR3 is TGTGCTAGTGGTCCCTACAATGAGCAGTTCTTC.

This clonotype was recorded a few times. The chain joins TRBV7-3 to TRBJ2-1; possible D gene TRBD1, 8 bases. Looked up from germline, CDR1 is SGHTA and CDR2 is FQGTGA. CDR3 length: 15 residues. Trimming removed 5 bases at V and 3 bases at J, with 14 bases between. CDR3 region: CASSPGGQDYNEQFF. The CDR3 DNA follows: TGTGCCAGCAGCCCGGGGGGACAGGACTACAATGAGCAGTTCTTC.

CDR3 DNA sequence: TGCGCCAGCAGCTTGGAGTCAGCGGGGGGGTACAATGAGCAGTTCTTC. Translated: CASSLESAGGYNEQFF. This sequence joins TRBV5-1 and TRBJ2-1; 10 positions agree with TRBD2. V shed 0 bases, J shed 4 bases, and the junction held 4 bases outside the gene matches. CDR3 length equals 16 residues. Looked up from germline, CDR1 is SGHRS and CDR2 is YFSETQ.

This clonotype was counted only a few times. The chain has TRBV23-1 and TRBJ2-2; 8 bases are shared with TRBD1. TRBV23-1 is placed among ORFs of uncertain function. The CDR3 has 16 residues. J lost 7 bases, V lost 3 bases, and 10 bases had no gene match. The CDR3 nucleotides are TGCGCCAGCAGTCACCCTCAGGGGGCATCGGGCGGGGAGCTGTTTTTT. Its translation: CASSHPQGASGGELFF.

The rearrangement uses TRBV12-3 or TRBV12-4 and TRBJ1-5; D call uncertain. V shed 2 bases and J shed 6 bases, with 14 bases lying between them. The CDR3 has 15 amino acids. The CDR3 loop is CASSLLNVGIQPQHF. In DNA, the CDR3 is TGTGCCAGCAGTTTATTAAACGTCGGGATTCAGCCCCAGCATTTT.